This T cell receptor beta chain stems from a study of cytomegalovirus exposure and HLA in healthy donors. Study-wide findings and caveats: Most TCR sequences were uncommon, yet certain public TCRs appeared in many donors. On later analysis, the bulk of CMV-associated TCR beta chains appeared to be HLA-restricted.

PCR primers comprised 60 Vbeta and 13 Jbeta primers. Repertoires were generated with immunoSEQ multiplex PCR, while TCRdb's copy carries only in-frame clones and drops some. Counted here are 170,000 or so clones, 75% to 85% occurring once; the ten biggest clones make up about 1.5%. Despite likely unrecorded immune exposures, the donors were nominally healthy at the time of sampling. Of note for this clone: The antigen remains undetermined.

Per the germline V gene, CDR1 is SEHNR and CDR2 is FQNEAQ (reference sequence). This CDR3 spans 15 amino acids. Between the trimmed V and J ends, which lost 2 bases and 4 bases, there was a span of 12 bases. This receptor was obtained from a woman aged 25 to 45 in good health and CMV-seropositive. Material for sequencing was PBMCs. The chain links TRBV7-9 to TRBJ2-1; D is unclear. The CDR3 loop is CASSLRSENYNEQFF. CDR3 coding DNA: TGTGCCAGCAGCTTACGAAGCGAAAATTACAATGAGCAGTTCTTC.